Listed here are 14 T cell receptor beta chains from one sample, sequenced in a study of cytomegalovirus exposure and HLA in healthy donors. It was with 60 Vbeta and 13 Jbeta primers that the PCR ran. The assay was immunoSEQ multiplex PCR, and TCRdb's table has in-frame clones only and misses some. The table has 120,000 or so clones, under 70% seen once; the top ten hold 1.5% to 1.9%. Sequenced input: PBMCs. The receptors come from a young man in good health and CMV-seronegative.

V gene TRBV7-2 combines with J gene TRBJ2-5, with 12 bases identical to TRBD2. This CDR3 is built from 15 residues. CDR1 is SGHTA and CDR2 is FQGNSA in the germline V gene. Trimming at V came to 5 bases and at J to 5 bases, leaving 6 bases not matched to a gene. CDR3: CASSILAGGPETQYF. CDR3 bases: TGTGCCAGCAGCATCCTAGCGGGAGGGCCTGAGACCCAGTACTTC. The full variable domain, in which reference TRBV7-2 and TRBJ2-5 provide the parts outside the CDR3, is GAGVSQSPSNKVTEKGKDVELRCDPISGHTALYWYRQSLGQGLEFLIYFQGNSAPDKSGLPSDRFSAERTGGSVSTLTIQRTQQEDSAVYLCASSILAGGPETQYFGPGTRLLVL.

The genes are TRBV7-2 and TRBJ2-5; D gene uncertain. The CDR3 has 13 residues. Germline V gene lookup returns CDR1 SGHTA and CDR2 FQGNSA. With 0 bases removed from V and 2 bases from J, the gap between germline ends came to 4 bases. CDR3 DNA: TGTGCCAGCAGCTTAGCACGGCAAGAGACCCAGTACTTC. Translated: CASSLARQETQYF.

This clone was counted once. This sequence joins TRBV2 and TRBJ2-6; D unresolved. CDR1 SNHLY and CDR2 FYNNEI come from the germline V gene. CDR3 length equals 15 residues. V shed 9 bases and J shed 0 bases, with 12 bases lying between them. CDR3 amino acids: CASPGPHSGANVLTF. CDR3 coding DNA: TGTGCCAGTCCTGGCCCCCACTCTGGGGCCAACGTCCTGACTTTC.

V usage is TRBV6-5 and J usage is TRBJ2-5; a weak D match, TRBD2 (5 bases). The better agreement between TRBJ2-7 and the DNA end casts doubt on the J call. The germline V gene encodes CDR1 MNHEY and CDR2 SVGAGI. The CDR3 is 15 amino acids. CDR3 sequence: CASSSVVGISYEQYF. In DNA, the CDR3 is TGTGCCAGCAGTTCCGTCGTCGGGATCTCCTACGAGCAGTACTTC.

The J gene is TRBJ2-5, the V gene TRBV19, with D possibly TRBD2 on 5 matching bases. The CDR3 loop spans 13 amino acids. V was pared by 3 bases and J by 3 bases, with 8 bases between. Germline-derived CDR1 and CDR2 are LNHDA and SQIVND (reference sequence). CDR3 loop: CASSMWTEETQYF. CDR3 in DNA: TGTGCCAGTAGTATGTGGACTGAAGAGACCCAGTACTTC. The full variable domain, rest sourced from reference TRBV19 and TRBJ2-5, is DGGITQSPKYLFRKEGQNVTLSCEQNLNHDAMYWYRQDPGQGLRLIYYSQIVNDFQKGDIAEGYSVSREKKESFPLTVTSAQKNPTAFYLCASSMWTEETQYFGPGTRLLVL.

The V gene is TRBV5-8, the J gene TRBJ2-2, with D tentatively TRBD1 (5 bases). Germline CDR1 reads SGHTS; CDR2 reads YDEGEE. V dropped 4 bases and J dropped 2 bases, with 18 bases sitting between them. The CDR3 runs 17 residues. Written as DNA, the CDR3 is TGTGCCAGCAGCGCATGGACACTTCTGGGAAACACCGGGGAGCTGTTTTTT. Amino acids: CASSAWTLLGNTGELFF.

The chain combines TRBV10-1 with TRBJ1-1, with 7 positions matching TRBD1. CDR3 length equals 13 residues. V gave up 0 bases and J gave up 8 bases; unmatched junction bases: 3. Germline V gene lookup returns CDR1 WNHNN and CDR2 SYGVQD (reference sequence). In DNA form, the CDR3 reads TGCGCCAGCAGTGAGTCGACGGACAGGGAAGCTTTCTTT. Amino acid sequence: CASSESTDREAFF.

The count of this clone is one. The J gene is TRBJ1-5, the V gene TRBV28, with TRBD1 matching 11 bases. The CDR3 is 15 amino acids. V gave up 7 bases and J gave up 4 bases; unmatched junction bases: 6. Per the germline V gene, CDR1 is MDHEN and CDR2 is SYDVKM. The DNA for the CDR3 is TGTGCCAGCACCATCCGGGACAGGGGGAATCAGCCCCAGCATTTT. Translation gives CASTIRDRGNQPQHF.

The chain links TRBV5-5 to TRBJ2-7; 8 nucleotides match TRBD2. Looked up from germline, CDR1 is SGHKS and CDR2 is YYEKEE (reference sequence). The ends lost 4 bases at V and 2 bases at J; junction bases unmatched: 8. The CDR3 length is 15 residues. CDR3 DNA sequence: TGTGCCAGCAGCCACCCTTTGCGGGAGGCCTACGAGCAGTACTTC. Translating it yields CASSHPLREAYEQYF.

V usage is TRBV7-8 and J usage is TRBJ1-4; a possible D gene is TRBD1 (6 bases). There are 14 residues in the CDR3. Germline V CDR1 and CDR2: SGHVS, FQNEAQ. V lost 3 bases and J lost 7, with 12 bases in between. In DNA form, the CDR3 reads TGTGCCAGCAGCTTGGGTCAGGGGATTGAAAAACTGTTTTTT. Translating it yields CASSLGQGIEKLFF.

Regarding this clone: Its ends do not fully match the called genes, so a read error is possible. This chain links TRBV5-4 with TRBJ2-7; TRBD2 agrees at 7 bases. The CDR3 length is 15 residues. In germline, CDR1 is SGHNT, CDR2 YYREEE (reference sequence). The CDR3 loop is CASSLGAGTSSEQYF. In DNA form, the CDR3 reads TGTGCCAGCAGCTTGGGAGCGGGAACATCCTCCGAGCAGTACTTC.

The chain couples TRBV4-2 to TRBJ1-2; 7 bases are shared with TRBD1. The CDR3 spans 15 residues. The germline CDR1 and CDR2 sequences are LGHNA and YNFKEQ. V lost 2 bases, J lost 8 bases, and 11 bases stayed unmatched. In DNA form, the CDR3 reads TGTGCCAGCAGCCAAAATAACGACAGGGAAAAGGGCTACACCTTC. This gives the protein CASSQNNDREKGYTF.

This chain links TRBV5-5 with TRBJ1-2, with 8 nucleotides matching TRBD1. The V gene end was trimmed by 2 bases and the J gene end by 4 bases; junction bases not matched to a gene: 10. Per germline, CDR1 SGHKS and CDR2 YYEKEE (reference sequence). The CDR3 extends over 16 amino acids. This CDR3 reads CASSLYRQGIPYGYTF. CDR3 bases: TGTGCCAGCAGCTTATACCGACAGGGGATCCCCTATGGCTACACCTTC.

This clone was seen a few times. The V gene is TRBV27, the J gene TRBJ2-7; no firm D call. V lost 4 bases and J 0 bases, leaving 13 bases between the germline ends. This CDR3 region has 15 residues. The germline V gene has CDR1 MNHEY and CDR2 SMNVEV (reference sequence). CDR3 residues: CASSSRRYNSYEQYF. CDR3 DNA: TGTGCCAGCAGTTCCCGCAGGTATAACTCCTACGAGCAGTACTTC.